This passage covers 20 T cell receptor beta chains from one sample sequenced in a study of T cells in Graves' hyperthyroidism and ophthalmopathy. Regions amplified from RNA transcripts were the TCR beta CDR3 regions. Primed by the HTBI set, a first-round RT-PCR was run on the TCR CDR3. MiXCR, run by TCRdb on the multiplex PCR reads, gives a single entry per CDR3 protein. The sample yields about half a million distinct CDR3 sequences, less than 25% seen once. Sequencing input: blood. All receptors come from a man aged 18 to 29 with Graves' hyperthyroidism.

The chain uses TRBV3-1 and TRBJ1-1; maybe TRBD1 (5 bases). Trimming removed 4 bases at V and 4 bases at J, with 13 bases between. This CDR3 spans 14 amino acids. Germline CDR1 is LGHDT and CDR2 is YNNKEL (reference sequence). CDR3 sequence reads: CASSRRAGVTEAFF. The CDR3 DNA sequence: TGTGCCAGCAGCCGGCGCGCGGGGGTCACTGAAGCTTTCTTT.

In its sample, this clonotype was seen many times. The chain combines TRBV12-3 or TRBV12-4 with TRBJ1-5, with 11 nucleotides matching TRBD1. The junction had 3 bases not matched to a gene; V was cut back by 6 bases and J by 5 bases. CDR3 length: 14 residues. The chain's CDR3 is CASSPGQGDQPQHF. CDR3 bases: TGTGCCAGCAGCCCGGGACAGGGGGATCAGCCCCAGCATTTT.

Points on this clonotype: This sequence may be a read error, since a much larger clone differs from it by one base. The chain combines TRBV30 with TRBJ1-2; D might be TRBD1 (5 bases). This CDR3 has 13 residues. CDR1 is GTSNPN and CDR2 is SVGIG in the germline V gene (reference sequence). The CDR3 DNA follows: TGTGCCTGGAGTGGAGGGGAATACTATGGCTACGCCTTC. Amino acid sequence: CAWSGGEYYGYAF.

In its sample, this clonotype was seen many times. The chain couples TRBV2 to TRBJ2-2; D uncertain. The CDR3 extends over 14 amino acids. V was cut by 2 bases and J by 4 bases, with 8 bases left in between. CDR1 is SNHLY, CDR2 FYNNEI, per germline. The CDR3 coding sequence is TGTGCCAGCAGTGAAAGGCAGACCACCGGGGAGCTGTTTTTT. This encodes CASSERQTTGELFF. Combining the CDR3 with reference TRBV2 and TRBJ2-2 gives the whole variable domain EPEVTQTPSHQVTQMGQEVILRCVPISNHLYFYWYRQILGQKVEFLVSFYNNEISEKSEIFDDQFSVERPDGSNFTLKIRSTKLEDSAMYFCASSERQTTGELFFGEGSRLTVL.

The table lists this clonotype with many counts. The chain uses TRBV13 and TRBJ1-2; no clear D gene. Trimming cost V 0 bases and J 4 bases, with 12 bases left between them. The V gene's germline CDR1 is PRHDT and CDR2 FYEKMQ (reference sequence). There are 15 residues in the CDR3. CDR3: CASSLGRRPVYGYTF. The DNA for the CDR3 is TGTGCCAGCAGCTTAGGCCGGCGCCCTGTCTATGGCTACACCTTC.

This clonotype was observed at least ten times. The V call is TRBV24-1, the J call TRBJ1-5; a weak D match, TRBD1 (6 bases). Germline V lookup: CDR1 KGHDR, CDR2 SFDVKD. V lost 0 bases to trimming and J lost 0 bases, with 11 bases between them. The CDR3 totals 17 residues. The CDR3 reads CATSDLPGADSNQPQHF. The CDR3 DNA reads TGTGCCACCAGTGATTTGCCGGGGGCGGATAGCAATCAGCCCCAGCATTTT.

This clonotype was seen at least ten times. The chain recombines TRBV19 with TRBJ1-1, with a tentative D call TRBD1 (5 bases). Trimming left V 6 bases short and J 5 bases short, with 19 bases between. Per germline, CDR1 LNHDA and CDR2 SQIVND (reference sequence). The CDR3 is made up of 15 amino acids. In DNA form, the CDR3 reads TGTGCCAGTAGCCCAGGGACGGCCCCAACAACTGAAGCTTTCTTT. Protein sequence: CASSPGTAPTTEAFF. Full variable domain (missing parts from reference TRBV19 and TRBJ1-1): DGGITQSPKYLFRKEGQNVTLSCEQNLNHDAMYWYRQDPGQGLRLIYYSQIVNDFQKGDIAEGYSVSREKKESFPLTVTSAQKNPTAFYLCASSPGTAPTTEAFFGQGTRLTVV.

This clonotype was seen repeatedly, ten times or more. The chain is built from TRBV9 and TRBJ2-5; TRBD2 matches 9 bases. J was trimmed by 5 bases and V by 0 bases; bases with no gene match: 11. This CDR3 contains 17 residues. Germline lookup yields CDR1 SGDLS and CDR2 YYNGEE. In nucleotides, the CDR3 is TGTGCCAGCAGCGTAGTTGGCGGGCGGGGGGGCCGTGAGACCCAGTACTTC. Encoded protein: CASSVVGGRGGRETQYF. Full variable domain (remainder filled in from reference TRBV9 and TRBJ2-5): DSGVTQTPKHLITATGQRVTLRCSPRSGDLSVYWYQQSLDQGLQFLIQYYNGEERAKGNILERFSAQQFPDLHSELNLSSLELGDSALYFCASSVVGGRGGRETQYFGPGTRLLVL.

This clonotype came up a few times. The genes are TRBV3-1 and TRBJ1-1; D not certain. V lost 2 bases to trimming and J lost 5 bases, with 6 bases between them. The CDR3 covers 12 residues. The germline V gene encodes CDR1 LGHDT and CDR2 YNNKEL (reference sequence). The CDR3 coding sequence is TGTGCCAGCAGCCAATTTGAGACTGAAGCTTTCTTT. It is translated as CASSQFETEAFF.

Ten or more counts support this clonotype. The rearrangement uses TRBV28 and TRBJ1-2, with D unclear. The CDR3 has 14 amino acids. Trimming took off 2 bases at V and 6 bases at J, with 13 bases between the two ends. Germline V gene sequence: CDR1 MDHEN, CDR2 SYDVKM. This CDR3 is CASSLTGEGNGYTF. The CDR3 DNA is TGTGCCAGCAGTTTAACCGGGGAAGGCAATGGCTACACCTTC.

This clonotype occurred many times. The rearrangement joins TRBV28 to TRBJ2-7, with TRBD1 matching over 10 bases. There are 15 residues in the CDR3. J was trimmed by 6 bases and V by 4 bases; bases with no gene match: 9. Germline V gene sequence: CDR1 MDHEN, CDR2 SYDVKM. This CDR3 reads CASSSPGQGKGEQYF. CDR3 DNA sequence: TGTGCCAGCAGTTCTCCGGGACAGGGGAAAGGCGAGCAGTACTTC.

The sample holds many counts of this clonotype. This sequence joins TRBV29-1 and TRBJ1-1; tentatively, D is TRBD1 (6 bases). The V and J ends lost 4 bases and 0 bases respectively, with 9 bases between them. Germline-derived CDR1 and CDR2 are SQVTM and ANQGSEA. This CDR3 comprises 13 residues. CDR3 amino acids: CSVAQGLNTEAFF. CDR3 sequence (DNA): TGCAGCGTTGCCCAGGGGTTGAACACTGAAGCTTTCTTT.

The rearrangement links TRBV20-1 to TRBJ2-7; D is possibly TRBD2 (5 bases). Trimming cost V 2 bases and J 4 bases, with 12 bases left between them. CDR3 length equals 13 residues. The germline V gene has CDR1 DFQATT and CDR2 SNEGSKA (reference sequence). The CDR3 sequence: CSARSGFDYEQYF. DNA of the CDR3: TGCAGTGCTAGATCGGGGTTCGATTACGAGCAGTACTTC.

The rearrangement links TRBV11-2 to TRBJ2-5; D remains ambiguous. Germline CDR1 and CDR2: SGHAT and FQNNGV. Deletions cut 2 bases from V and 1 base from J, with 11 bases between. This CDR3 comprises 15 residues. CDR3 DNA: TGTGCCAGCAGCTTAAATCCAGTTTCCCAAGAGACCCAGTACTTC. As protein: CASSLNPVSQETQYF.

There are many counts of this clonotype. This chain links TRBV2 with TRBJ1-5, with a tentative D call TRBD1 (5 bases). The CDR3 contains 15 residues. Germline loops: CDR1 SNHLY, CDR2 FYNNEI. V lost 5 bases and J 4 bases, leaving 15 bases between the germline ends. The CDR3 loop is CASSLPGRLNQPQHF. CDR3 DNA: TGTGCCAGCAGTCTCCCGGGACGTCTTAATCAGCCCCAGCATTTT.

This clonotype was picked up many times. The rearrangement links TRBV11-2 to TRBJ1-1; D might be TRBD1 (6 bases). The germline V gene encodes CDR1 SGHAT and CDR2 FQNNGV. The CDR3 has 18 residues. V lost 5 bases and J 0 bases, leaving 22 bases between the germline ends. The chain's CDR3 is CASSGRGHTQGMNTEAFF. CDR3 coding DNA: TGTGCCAGCAGCGGACGTGGGCACACACAGGGCATGAACACTGAAGCTTTCTTT.

This clonotype was seen repeatedly, ten times or more. The chain recombines TRBV12-3 or TRBV12-4 with TRBJ2-7, with D possibly being TRBD1 or TRBD2 (5 bases each). This CDR3 is built from 15 residues. V was pared by 2 bases and J by 4 bases, with 15 bases between. The CDR3 nucleotides read TGTGCCAGCAGTTTAAACGGGCTAGCAGGGTACGAGCAGTACTTC. Protein: CASSLNGLAGYEQYF.

This clonotype has only one observation. This may arise from a read error, as a much more abundant clone is one base away. The V and J genes are TRBV28 and TRBJ2-5; D may be TRBD1 or TRBD2 (6 bases each). This CDR3 has 15 residues. The germline V gene has CDR1 MDHEN and CDR2 SYDVKM. CDR3 nucleotides: TGTGCCATCAGTTTGACGGGGGCCTTACAAGAGACCCAGTACTTC. Encoded protein: CAISLTGALQETQYF.

This rearrangement joins TRBV2 to TRBJ2-1; 8 positions match TRBD2. Germline V gene sequence: CDR1 SNHLY, CDR2 FYNNEI. Germline trimming cut 1 base from V and 5 bases from J; bases unmatched to any gene: 4. This CDR3 region has 15 residues. DNA of the CDR3: TGTGCCAGCAGTGAAGTGCGGGGGGCCCACAATGAGCAGTTCTTC. Amino acids: CASSEVRGAHNEQFF.

There are a few counts of this clonotype. The rearrangement links TRBV12-3 or TRBV12-4 to TRBJ2-7; a weak D match, TRBD2 (6 bases). The CDR3 extends over 14 amino acids. Trimming stripped 6 bases from V and 3 bases from J, with 15 bases between. In DNA form, the CDR3 reads TGTGCCAGCAGCGGGGCGGGACGGATCTACGAGCAGTACTTC. This sequence encodes CASSGAGRIYEQYF.